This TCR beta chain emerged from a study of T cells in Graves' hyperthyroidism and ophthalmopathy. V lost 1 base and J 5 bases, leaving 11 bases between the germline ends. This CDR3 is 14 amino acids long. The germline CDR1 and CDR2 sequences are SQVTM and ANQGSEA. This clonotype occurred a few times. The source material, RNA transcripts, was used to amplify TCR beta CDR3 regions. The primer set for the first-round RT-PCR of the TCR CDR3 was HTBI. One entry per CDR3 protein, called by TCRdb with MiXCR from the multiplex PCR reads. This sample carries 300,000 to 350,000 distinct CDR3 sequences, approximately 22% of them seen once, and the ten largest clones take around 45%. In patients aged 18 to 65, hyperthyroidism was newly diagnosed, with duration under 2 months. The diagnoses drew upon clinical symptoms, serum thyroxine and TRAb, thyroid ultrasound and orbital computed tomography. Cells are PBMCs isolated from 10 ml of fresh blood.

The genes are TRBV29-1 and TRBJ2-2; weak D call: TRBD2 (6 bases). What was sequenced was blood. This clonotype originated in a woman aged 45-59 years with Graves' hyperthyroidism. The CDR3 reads CSVEGGAGTGELFF. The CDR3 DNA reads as TGCAGCGTTGAAGGCGGGGCCGGGACCGGGGAGCTGTTTTTT.